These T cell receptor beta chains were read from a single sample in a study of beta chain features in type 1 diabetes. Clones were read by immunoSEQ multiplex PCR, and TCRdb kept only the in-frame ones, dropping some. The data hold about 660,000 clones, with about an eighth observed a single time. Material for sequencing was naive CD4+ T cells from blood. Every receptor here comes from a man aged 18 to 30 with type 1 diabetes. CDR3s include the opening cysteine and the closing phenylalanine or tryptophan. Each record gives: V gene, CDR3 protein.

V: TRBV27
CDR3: CASSSPTGRATDTQYF

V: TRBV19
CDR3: CASNPVLSGNTIYF

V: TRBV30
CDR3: CAWSVISGTEAFF

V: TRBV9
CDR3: CASSVVGAMNTEAFF

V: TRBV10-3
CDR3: CAISTPLQETQYF

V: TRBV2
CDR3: CASRDRDEKLFF

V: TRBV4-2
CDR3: CASSRLEGRKGWSNYGYTF

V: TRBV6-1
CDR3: CASWEGAGVVNEQFF

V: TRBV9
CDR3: CASSPLDRGMTNEKLFF

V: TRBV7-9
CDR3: CARGTDRRRDEQFF

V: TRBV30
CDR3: CAWTRATEAFF

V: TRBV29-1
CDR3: CSVEQALQETQYF

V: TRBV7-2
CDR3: CASSLASYLPGSYNEQFF

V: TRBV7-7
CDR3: CASSKASGGFNEQFF

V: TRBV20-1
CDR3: CSARTSQTQYF

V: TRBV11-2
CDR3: CASSLRLAGGRYNEQFF

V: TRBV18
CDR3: CASSPPRPPYEQYF

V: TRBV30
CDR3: CAWSFTGATEAFF

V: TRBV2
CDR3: CASKPGLAGGEQFF

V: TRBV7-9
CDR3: CASSYDGNTEAFF

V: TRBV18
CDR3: CASSSRVDNEKLFF

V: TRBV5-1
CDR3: CASSQKGGTDTQYF

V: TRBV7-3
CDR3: CASSRNPSTGGWETQYF

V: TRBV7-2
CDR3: CASSSGTKGGYTF

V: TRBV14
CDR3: CASSQVVGASYNEQFF